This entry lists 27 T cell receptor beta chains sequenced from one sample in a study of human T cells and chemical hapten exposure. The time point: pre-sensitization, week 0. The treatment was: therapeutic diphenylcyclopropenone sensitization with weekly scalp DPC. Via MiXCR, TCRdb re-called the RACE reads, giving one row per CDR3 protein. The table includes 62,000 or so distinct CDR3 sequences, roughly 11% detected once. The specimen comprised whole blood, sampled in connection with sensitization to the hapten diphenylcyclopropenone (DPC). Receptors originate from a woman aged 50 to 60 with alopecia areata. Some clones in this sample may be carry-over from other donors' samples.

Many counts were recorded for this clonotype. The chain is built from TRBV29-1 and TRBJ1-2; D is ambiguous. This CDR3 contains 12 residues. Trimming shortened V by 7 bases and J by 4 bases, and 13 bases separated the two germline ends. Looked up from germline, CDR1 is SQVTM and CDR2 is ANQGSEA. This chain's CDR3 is CSGYDKGYGYTF. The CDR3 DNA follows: TGCAGCGGCTACGACAAGGGCTATGGCTACACCTTC.

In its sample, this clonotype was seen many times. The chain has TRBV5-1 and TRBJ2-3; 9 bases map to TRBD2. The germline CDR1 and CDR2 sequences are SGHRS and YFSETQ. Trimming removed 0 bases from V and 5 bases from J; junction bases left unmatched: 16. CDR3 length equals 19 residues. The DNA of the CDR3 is TGCGCCAGCAGCTTGGCCTGGTTAGCGGGGGCTCAAACCCAAGATACGCAGTATTTT. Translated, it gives CASSLAWLAGAQTQDTQYF. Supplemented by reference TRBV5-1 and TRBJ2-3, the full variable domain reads KAGVTQTPRYLIKTRGQQVTLSCSPISGHRSVSWYQQTPGQGLQFLFEYFSETQRNKGNFPGRFSGRQFSNSRSEMNVSTLELGDSALYLCASSLAWLAGAQTQDTQYFGPGTRLTVL.

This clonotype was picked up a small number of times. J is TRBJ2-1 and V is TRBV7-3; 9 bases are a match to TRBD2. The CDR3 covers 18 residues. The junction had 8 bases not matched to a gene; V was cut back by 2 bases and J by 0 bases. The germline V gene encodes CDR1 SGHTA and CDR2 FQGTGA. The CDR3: CASSLLGGRAHSYNEQFF. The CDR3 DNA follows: TGTGCCAGCAGCTTATTGGGCGGGAGGGCCCACTCCTACAATGAGCAGTTCTTC.

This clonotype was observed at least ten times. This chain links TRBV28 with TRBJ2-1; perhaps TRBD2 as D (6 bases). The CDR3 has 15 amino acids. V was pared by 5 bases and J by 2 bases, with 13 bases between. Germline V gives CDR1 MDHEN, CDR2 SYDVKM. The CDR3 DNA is TGTGCCAGCAGTCCCACGGGAGTGGCCTACAATGAGCAGTTCTTC. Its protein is CASSPTGVAYNEQFF.

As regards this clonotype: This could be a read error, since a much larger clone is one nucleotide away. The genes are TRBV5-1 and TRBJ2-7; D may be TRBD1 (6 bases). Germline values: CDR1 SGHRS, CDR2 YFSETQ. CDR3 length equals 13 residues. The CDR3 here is CASSLETGSERYF. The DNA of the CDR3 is TGCGCCAGCAGCTTGGAGACAGGCAGCGAGCGGTACTTC.

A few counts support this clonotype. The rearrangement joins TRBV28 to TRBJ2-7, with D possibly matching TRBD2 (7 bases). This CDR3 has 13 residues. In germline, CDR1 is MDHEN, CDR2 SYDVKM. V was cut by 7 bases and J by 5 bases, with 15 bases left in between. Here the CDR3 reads CASKRGGGHEQYF. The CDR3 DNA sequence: TGTGCCAGCAAACGTGGGGGGGGCCACGAGCAGTACTTC. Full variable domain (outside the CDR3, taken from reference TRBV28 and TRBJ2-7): DVKVTQSSRYLVKRTGEKVFLECVQDMDHENMFWYRQDPGLGLRLIYFSYDVKMKEKGDIPEGYSVSREKKERFSLILESASTNQTSMYLCASKRGGGHEQYFGPGTRLTVT.

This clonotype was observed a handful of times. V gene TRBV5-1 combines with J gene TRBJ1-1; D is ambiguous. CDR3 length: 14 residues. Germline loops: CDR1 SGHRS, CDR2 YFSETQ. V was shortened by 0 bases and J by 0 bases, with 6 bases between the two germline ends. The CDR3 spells CASSLDPVNTEAFF. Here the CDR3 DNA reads TGCGCCAGCAGCTTGGATCCGGTGAACACTGAAGCTTTCTTT.

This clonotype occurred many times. Here the CDR3 DNA reads TGTGCCAGCAGTCTGGGGGGACTCCGCTCCTACAATGAGCAGTTCTTC. Protein sequence: CASSLGGLRSYNEQFF. The chain is built from TRBV2 and TRBJ2-1; D is perhaps TRBD2 (6 bases). There are 16 residues in the CDR3. The germline V and J ends were trimmed by 5 bases and 0 bases, with 14 bases remaining between them. Looked up from germline, CDR1 is SNHLY and CDR2 is FYNNEI.

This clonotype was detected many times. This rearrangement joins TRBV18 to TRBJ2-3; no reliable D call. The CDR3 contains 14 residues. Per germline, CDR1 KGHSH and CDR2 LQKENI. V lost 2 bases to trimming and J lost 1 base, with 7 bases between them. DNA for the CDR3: TGTGCCAGCTCACCAGATTTGGGCACAGATACGCAGTATTTT. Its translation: CASSPDLGTDTQYF.

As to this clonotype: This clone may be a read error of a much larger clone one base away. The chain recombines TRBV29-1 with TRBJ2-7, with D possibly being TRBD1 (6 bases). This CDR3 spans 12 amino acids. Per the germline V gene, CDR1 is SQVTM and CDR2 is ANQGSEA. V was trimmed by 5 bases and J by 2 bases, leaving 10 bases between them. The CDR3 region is CSVRQATYEQYF. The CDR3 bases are TGCAGCGTTAGACAGGCGACCTACGAGCAGTACTTC.

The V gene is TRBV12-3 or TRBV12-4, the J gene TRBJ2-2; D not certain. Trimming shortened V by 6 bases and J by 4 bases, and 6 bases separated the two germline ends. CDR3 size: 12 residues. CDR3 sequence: CASRVATGELFF. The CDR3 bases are TGTGCCAGCAGGGTGGCCACCGGGGAGCTGTTTTTT.

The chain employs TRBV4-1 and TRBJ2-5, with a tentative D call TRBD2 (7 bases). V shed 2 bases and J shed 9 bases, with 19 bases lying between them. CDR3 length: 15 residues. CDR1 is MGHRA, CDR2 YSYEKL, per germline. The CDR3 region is CASSQNGGGERPQYF. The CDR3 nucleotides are TGCGCCAGCAGCCAAAATGGCGGGGGCGAAAGACCCCAGTACTTC.

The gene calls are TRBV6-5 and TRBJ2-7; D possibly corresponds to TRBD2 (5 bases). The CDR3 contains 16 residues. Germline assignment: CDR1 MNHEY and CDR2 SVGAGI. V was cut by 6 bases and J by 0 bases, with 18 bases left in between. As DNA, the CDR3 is TGTGCCAGCAGCCCTTACCACCTTACTAGCTCCTACGAGCAGTACTTC. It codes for CASSPYHLTSSYEQYF.

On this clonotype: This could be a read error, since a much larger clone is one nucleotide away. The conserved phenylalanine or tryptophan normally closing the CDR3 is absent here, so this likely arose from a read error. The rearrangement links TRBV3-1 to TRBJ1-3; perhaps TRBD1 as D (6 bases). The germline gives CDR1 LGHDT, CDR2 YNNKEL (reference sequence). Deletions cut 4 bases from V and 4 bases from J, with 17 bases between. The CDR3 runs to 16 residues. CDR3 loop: CASSPPRRGSGNTIYY. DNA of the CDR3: TGTGCCAGCAGCCCCCCCCGAAGGGGGTCCGGAAACACCATATATTAT.

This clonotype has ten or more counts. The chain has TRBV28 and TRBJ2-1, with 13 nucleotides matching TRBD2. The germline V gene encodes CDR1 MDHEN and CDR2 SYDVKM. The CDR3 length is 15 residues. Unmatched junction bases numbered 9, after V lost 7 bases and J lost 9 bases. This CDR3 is CASTVLAGGPVEQFF. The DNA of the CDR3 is TGTGCCAGCACCGTACTAGCGGGAGGGCCAGTTGAGCAGTTCTTC.

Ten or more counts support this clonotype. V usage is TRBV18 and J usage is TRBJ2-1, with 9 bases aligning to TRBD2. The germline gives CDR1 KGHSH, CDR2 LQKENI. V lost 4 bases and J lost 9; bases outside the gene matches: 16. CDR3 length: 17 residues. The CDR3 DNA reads TGTGCCAGCTCACTTTCTAGCGGGACCCCCCGACCTGGTGAGCAGTTCTTC. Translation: CASSLSSGTPRPGEQFF.

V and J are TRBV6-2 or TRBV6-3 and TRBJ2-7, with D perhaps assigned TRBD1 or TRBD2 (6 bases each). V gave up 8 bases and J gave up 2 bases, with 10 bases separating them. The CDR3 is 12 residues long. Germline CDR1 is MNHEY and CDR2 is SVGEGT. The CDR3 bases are TGTGCCAGCTCCGGGGGCGCCTACGAGCAGTACTTC. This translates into CASSGGAYEQYF.

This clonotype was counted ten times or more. Here the CDR3 reads CASSLEAVGRGNEKLFF. In DNA form, the CDR3 reads TGCGCCAGCAGCTTGGAGGCGGTGGGCAGGGGAAATGAAAAACTGTTTTTT. The chain uses TRBV5-1 and TRBJ1-4; tentative D call: TRBD1 (6 bases). The CDR3 runs 17 residues. From germline, CDR1 is SGHRS and CDR2 YFSETQ. Between the trimmed V and J ends, which lost 0 bases and 5 bases, there was a span of 17 bases. The full variable domain, completed using reference TRBV5-1 and TRBJ1-4, is KAGVTQTPRYLIKTRGQQVTLSCSPISGHRSVSWYQQTPGQGLQFLFEYFSETQRNKGNFPGRFSGRQFSNSRSEMNVSTLELGDSALYLCASSLEAVGRGNEKLFFGSGTQLSVL.

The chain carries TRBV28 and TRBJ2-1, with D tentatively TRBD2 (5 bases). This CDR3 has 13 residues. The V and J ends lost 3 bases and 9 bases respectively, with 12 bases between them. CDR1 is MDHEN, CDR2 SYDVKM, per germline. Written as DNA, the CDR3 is TGTGCCAGCAGTTTCGGGCCCAGCGGTGAGCAGTTCTTC. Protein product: CASSFGPSGEQFF.

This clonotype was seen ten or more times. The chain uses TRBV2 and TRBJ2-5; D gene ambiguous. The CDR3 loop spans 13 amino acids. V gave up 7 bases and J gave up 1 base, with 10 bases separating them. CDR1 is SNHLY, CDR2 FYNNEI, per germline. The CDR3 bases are TGTGCCAGCATTGCCAAACTCCAAGAGACCCAGTACTTC. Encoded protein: CASIAKLQETQYF. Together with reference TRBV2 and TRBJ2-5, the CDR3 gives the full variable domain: EPEVTQTPSHQVTQMGQEVILRCVPISNHLYFYWYRQILGQKVEFLVSFYNNEISEKSEIFDDQFSVERPDGSNFTLKIRSTKLEDSAMYFCASIAKLQETQYFGPGTRLLVL.

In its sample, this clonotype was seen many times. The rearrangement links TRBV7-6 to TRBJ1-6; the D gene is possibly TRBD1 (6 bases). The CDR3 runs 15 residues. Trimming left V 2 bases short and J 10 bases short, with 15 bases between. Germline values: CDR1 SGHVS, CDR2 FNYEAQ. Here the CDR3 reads CASSLSGGQVSPLHF. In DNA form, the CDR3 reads TGTGCCAGCAGCTTAAGTGGGGGCCAGGTCTCACCCCTCCACTTT. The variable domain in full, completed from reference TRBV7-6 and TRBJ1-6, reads GAGVSQSPRYKVTKRGQDVALRCDPISGHVSLYWYRQALGQGPEFLTYFNYEAQQDKSGLPNDRFSAERPEGSISTLTIQRTEQRDSAMYRCASSLSGGQVSPLHFGNGTRLTVT.

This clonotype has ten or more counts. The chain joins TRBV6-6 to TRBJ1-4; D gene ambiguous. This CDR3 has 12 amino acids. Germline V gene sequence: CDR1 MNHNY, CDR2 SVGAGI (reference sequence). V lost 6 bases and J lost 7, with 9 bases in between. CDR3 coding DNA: TGTGCCAGCAGCCCTGACATTGAAAAACTGTTTTTT. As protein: CASSPDIEKLFF.

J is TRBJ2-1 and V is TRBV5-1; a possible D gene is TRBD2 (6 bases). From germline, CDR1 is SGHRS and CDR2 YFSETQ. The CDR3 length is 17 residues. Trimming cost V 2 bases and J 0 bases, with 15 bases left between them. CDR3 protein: CASSFFGGTSSYNEQFF. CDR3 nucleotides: TGCGCCAGCAGCTTTTTCGGCGGGACGAGCTCCTACAATGAGCAGTTCTTC.

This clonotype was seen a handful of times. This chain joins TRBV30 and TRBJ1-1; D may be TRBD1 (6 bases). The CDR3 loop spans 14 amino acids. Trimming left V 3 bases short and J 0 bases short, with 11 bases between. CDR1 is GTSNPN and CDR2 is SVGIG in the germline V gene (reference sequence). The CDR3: CAWRADRLNTEAFF. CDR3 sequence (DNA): TGTGCCTGGAGAGCCGACAGGCTGAACACTGAAGCTTTCTTT.

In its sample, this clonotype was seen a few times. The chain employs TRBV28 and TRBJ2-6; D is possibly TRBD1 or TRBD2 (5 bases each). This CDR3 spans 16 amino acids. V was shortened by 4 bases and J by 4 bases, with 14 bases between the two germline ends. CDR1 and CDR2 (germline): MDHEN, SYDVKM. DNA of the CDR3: TGTGCCAGCAGTTCTGGGGGTCCTCTCGGGGCCAACGTCCTGACTTTC. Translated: CASSSGGPLGANVLTF.

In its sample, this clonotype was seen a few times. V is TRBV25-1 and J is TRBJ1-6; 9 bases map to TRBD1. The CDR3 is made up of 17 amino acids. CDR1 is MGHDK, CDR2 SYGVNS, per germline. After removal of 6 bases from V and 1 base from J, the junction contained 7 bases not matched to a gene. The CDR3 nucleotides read TGTGCCAGCAGCCGGGGACAGGGAGGGTCCTATAATTCACCCCTCCACTTT. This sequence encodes CASSRGQGGSYNSPLHF.

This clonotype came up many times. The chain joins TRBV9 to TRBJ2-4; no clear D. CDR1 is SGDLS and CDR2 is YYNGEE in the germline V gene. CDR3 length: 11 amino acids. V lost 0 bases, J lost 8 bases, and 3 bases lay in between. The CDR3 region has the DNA TGTGCCAGCAGCGTAGAGTACATTCAGTACTTC. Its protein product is CASSVEYIQYF.